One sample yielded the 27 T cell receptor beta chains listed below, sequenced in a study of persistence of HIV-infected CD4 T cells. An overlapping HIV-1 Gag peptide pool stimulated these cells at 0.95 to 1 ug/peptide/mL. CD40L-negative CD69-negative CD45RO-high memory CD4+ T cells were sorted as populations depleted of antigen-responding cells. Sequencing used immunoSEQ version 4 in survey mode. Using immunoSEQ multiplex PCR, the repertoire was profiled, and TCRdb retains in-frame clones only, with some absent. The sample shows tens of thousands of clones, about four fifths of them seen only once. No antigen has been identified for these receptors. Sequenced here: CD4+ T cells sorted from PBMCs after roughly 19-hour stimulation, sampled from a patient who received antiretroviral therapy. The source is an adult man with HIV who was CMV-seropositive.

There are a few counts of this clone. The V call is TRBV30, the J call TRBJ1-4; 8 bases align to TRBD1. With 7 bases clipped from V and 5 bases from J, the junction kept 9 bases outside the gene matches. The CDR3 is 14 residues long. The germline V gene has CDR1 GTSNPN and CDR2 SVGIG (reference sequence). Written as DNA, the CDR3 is TGTGCCTTCCGACTCCGGGACAGGAATGAAAAACTGTTTTTT. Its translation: CAFRLRDRNEKLFF.

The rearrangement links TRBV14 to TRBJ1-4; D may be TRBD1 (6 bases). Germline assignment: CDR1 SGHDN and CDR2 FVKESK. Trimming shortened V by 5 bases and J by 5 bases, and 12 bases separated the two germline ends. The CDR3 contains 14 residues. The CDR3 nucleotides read TGTGCCAGCAGCTCCAGGGGAGTAAATGAAAAACTGTTTTTT. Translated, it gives CASSSRGVNEKLFF.

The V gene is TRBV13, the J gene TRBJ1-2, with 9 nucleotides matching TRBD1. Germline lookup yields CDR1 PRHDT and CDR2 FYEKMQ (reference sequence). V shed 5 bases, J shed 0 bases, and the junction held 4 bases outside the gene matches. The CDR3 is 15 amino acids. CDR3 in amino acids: CASSLRQGANYGYTF. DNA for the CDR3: TGTGCCAGCAGCCTGAGACAGGGGGCTAACTATGGCTACACCTTC.

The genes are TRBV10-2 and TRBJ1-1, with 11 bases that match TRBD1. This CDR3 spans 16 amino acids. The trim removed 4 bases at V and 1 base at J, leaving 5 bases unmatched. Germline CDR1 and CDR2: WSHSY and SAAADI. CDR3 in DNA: TGCGCCAGCAGTGCCCGGGACAGGGGGAGGAACACTGAAGCTTTCTTT. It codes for CASSARDRGRNTEAFF.

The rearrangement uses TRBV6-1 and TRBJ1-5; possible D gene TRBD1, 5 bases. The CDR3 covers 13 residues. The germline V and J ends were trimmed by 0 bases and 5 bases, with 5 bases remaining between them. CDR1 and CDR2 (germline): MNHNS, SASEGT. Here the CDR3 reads CASSEAGDQPQHF. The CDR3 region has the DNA TGTGCCAGCAGTGAAGCAGGGGATCAGCCCCAGCATTTT.

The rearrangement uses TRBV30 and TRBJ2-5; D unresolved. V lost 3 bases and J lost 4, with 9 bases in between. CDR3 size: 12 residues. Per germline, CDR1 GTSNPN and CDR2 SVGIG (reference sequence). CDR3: CAWREVGETQYF. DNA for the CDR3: TGTGCCTGGAGGGAAGTGGGAGAGACCCAGTACTTC. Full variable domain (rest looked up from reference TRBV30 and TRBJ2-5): SQTIHQWPATLVQPVGSPLSLECTVEGTSNPNLYWYRQAAGRGLQLLFYSVGIGQISSEVPQNLSASRPQDRQFILSSKKLLLSDSGFYLCAWREVGETQYFGPGTRLLVL.

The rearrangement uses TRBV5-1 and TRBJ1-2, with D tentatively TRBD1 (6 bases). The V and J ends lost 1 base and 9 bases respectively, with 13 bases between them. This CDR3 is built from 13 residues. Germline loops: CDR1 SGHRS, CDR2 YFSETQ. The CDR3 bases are TGCGCCAGCAGCTTGCAACAGGGAACGAGCTACACCTTC. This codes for CASSLQQGTSYTF.

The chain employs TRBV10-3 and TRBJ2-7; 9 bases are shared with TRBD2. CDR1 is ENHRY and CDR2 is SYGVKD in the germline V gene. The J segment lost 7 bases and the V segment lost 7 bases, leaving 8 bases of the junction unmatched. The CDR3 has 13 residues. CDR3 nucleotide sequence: TGTGCCATCACCTCGCGGGAGGGGGGGGAGCAGTACTTC. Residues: CAITSREGGEQYF.

CDR3 nucleotides: TGTGCCAGCAGCCCTTGGGATCTCTTAGGGGGGGCCAACGTCCTGACTTTC. It codes for CASSPWDLLGGANVLTF. J is TRBJ2-6 and V is TRBV7-6; D not certain. This CDR3 region has 17 residues. Germline CDR1 is SGHVS and CDR2 is FNYEAQ. Trimming cost V 5 bases and J 4 bases, with 18 bases left between them.

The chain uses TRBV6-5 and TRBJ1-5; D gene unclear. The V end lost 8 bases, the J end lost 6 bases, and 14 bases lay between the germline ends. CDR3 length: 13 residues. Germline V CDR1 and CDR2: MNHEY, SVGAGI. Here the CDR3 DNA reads TGTGCCAGCCGCCTCGGGTCGGGTCAGCCCCAGCATTTT. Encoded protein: CASRLGSGQPQHF.

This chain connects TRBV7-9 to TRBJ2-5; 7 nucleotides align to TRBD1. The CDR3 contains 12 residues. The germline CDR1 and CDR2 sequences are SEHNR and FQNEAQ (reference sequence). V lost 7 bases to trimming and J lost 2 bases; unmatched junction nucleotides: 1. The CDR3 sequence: CASNRGQETQYF. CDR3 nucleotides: TGTGCCAGCAACAGGGGACAAGAGACCCAGTACTTC.

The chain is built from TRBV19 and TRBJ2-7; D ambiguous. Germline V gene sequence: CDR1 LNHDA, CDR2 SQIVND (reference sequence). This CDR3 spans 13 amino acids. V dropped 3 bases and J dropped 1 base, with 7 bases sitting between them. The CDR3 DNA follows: TGTGCCAGTAGTATGGTGGGGTCCTACGAGCAGTACTTC. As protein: CASSMVGSYEQYF. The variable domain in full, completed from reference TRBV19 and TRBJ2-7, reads DGGITQSPKYLFRKEGQNVTLSCEQNLNHDAMYWYRQDPGQGLRLIYYSQIVNDFQKGDIAEGYSVSREKKESFPLTVTSAQKNPTAFYLCASSMVGSYEQYFGPGTRLTVT.

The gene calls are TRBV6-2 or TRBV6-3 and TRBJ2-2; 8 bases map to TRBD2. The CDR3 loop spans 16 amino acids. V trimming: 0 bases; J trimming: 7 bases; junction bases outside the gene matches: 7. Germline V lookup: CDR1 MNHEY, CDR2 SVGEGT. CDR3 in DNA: TGTGCCAGCAGTTACTCGACCGGGAGGGCCCTCGGGGAGCTGTTTTTT. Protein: CASSYSTGRALGELFF.

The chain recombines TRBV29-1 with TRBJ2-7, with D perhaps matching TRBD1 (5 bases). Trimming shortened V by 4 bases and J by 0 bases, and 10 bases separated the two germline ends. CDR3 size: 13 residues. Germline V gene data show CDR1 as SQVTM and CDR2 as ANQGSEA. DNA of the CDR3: TGCAGCGTTGTTGAACAGGCCTCCTACGAGCAGTACTTC. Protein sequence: CSVVEQASYEQYF.

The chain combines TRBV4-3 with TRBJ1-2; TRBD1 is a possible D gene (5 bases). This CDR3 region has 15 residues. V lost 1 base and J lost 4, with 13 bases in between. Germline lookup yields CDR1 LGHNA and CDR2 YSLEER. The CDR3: CASSQGHRIFYGYTF. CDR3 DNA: TGCGCCAGCAGCCAAGGACACAGGATTTTCTATGGCTACACCTTC.

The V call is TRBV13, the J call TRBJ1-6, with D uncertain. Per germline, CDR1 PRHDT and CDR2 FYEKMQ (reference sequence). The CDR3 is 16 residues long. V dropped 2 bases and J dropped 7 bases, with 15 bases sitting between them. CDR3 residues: CASSLFAGSSNSPLHF. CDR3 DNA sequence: TGTGCCAGCAGCTTATTCGCGGGAAGTTCCAATTCACCCCTCCACTTT.

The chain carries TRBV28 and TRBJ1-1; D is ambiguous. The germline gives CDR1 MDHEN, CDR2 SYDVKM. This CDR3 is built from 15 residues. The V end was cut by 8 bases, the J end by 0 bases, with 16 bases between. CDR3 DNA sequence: TGTGCCAGCCTGTACCGGACGACCATGAACACTGAAGCTTTCTTT. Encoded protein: CASLYRTTMNTEAFF.

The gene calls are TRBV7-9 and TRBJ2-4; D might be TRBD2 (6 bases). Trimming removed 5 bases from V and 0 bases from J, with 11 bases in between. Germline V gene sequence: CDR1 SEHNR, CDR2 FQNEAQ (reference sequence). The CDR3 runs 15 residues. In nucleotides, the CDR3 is TGTGCCAGCAGCCCCGGGGGACTAGCCAAAAACATTCAGTACTTC. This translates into CASSPGGLAKNIQYF.

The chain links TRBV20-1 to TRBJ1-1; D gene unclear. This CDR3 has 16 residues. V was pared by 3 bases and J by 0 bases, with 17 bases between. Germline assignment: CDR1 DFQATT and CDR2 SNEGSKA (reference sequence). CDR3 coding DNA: TGCAGTGCTAGTTGGCAGCGCCTCACTATGAACACTGAAGCTTTCTTT. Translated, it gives CSASWQRLTMNTEAFF.

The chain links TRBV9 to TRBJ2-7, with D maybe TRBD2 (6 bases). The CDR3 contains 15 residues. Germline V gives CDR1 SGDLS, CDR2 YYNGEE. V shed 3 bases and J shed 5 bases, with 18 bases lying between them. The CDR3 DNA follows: TGTGCCAGCAGCGCCACGGGGGAGGTAGCTCACGAGCAGTACTTC. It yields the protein CASSATGEVAHEQYF.

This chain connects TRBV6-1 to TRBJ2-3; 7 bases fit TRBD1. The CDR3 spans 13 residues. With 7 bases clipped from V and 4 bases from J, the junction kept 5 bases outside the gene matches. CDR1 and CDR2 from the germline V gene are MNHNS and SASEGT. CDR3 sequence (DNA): TGTGCCAGCAAACCGGGACAGCCAGATACGCAGTATTTT. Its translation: CASKPGQPDTQYF.

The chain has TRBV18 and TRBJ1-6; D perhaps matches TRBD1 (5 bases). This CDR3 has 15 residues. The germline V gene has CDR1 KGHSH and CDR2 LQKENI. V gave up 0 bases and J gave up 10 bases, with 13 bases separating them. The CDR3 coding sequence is TGTGCCAGCTCACCACCCTGGGGACGAGAATCACCCCTCCACTTT. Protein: CASSPPWGRESPLHF. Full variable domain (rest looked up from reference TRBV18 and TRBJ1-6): NAGVMQNPRHLVRRRGQEARLRCSPMKGHSHVYWYRQLPEEGLKFMVYLQKENIIDESGMPKERFSAEFPKEGPSILRIQQVVRGDSAAYFCASSPPWGRESPLHFGNGTRLTVT.

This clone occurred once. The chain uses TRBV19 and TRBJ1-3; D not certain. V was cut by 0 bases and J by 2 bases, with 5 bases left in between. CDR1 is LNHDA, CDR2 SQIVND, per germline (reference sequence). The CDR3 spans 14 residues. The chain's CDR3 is CASSIEIAGNTIYF. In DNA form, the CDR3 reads TGTGCCAGTAGTATAGAGATCGCTGGAAACACCATATATTTT.

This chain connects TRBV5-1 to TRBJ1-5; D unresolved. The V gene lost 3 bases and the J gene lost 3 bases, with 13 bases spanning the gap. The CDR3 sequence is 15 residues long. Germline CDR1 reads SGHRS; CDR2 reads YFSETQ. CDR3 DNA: TGCGCCAGCAGCTCTCTTGGAGGAAACAATCAGCCCCAGCATTTT. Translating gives CASSSLGGNNQPQHF. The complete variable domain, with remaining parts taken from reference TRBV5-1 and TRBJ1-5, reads KAGVTQTPRYLIKTRGQQVTLSCSPISGHRSVSWYQQTPGQGLQFLFEYFSETQRNKGNFPGRFSGRQFSNSRSEMNVSTLELGDSALYLCASSSLGGNNQPQHFGDGTRLSIL.

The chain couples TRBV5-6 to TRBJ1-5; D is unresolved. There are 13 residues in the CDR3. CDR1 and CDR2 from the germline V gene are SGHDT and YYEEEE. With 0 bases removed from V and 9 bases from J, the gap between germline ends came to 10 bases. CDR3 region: CASSLASGVPQHF. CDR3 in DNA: TGTGCCAGCAGCTTGGCTTCTGGGGTGCCCCAGCATTTT.

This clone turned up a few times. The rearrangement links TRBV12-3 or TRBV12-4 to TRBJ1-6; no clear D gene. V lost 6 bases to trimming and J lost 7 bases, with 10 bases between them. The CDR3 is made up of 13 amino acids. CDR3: CASSPGGNSPLHF. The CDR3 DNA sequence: TGTGCCAGCAGCCCTGGAGGGAATTCACCCCTCCACTTT.

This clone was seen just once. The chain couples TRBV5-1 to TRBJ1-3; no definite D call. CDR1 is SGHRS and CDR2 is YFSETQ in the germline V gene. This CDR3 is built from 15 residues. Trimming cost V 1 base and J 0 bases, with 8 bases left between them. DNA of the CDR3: TGCGCCAGCAGCTTGACAGCTTCCTCTGGAAACACCATATATTTT. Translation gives CASSLTASSGNTIYF.